The 28 T cell receptor beta chains below were found in one sample sequenced in a study of PD-1 blockade in classical Hodgkin lymphoma. After autologous stem cell transplantation all patients relapsed, and prior brentuximab vedotin exposure differed between cohorts. The table came from immunoSEQ multiplex PCR; TCRdb's copy has only in-frame clones and leaves some out. The sample yields fewer than 100,000 clones, under 90% seen once. The source was peripheral blood mononuclear cells (PBMCs), collected at baseline. These TCRs come from a human donor with classical Hodgkin lymphoma.

The gene calls are TRBV21-1 and TRBJ1-4. TRBV21-1 is described as a pseudogene. The CDR3 covers 17 residues. CDR3 sequence: CASANRPGWSGDEKLFF. The CDR3 DNA reads TGTGCCAGCGCTAACCGTCCGGGATGGAGCGGGGATGAAAAACTGTTTTTT.

V and J are TRBV28 and TRBJ1-5, with D unclear. The CDR3 has 15 amino acids. The germline V and J ends were trimmed by 4 bases and 0 bases, with 10 bases remaining between them. From germline, CDR1 is MDHEN and CDR2 SYDVKM. The CDR3 loop is CASSYLTVSNQPQHF. The CDR3 nucleotides read TGTGCCAGCAGTTACCTAACTGTTAGCAATCAGCCCCAGCATTTT. Complete variable domain (other parts from reference TRBV28 and TRBJ1-5): DVKVTQSSRYLVKRTGEKVFLECVQDMDHENMFWYRQDPGLGLRLIYFSYDVKMKEKGDIPEGYSVSREKKERFSLILESASTNQTSMYLCASSYLTVSNQPQHFGDGTRLSIL.

V and J are TRBV6-5 and TRBJ1-1; perhaps TRBD1 as D (5 bases). Per the germline V gene, CDR1 is MNHEY and CDR2 is SVGAGI. The V end was cut by 5 bases, the J end by 0 bases, with 10 bases between. This CDR3 has 14 amino acids. For the CDR3, the DNA is TGTGCCAGCAGTATCAGGGATATGAACACTGAAGCTTTCTTT. Translated, it gives CASSIRDMNTEAFF.

The V gene is TRBV19, the J gene TRBJ1-4; no definite D call. This CDR3 is 14 amino acids long. Trimming removed 5 bases at V and 2 bases at J, with 9 bases between. CDR1 and CDR2 (germline): LNHDA, SQIVND (reference sequence). CDR3 sequence (DNA): TGTGCCAGTAGTCAGACAATGACTAATGAAAAACTGTTTTTT. It yields the protein CASSQTMTNEKLFF.

CDR3 DNA sequence: TGTGCCAGCGGTGCCGGGAGGGGGACAGATACGCAGTATTTT. Protein product: CASGAGRGTDTQYF. The rearrangement uses TRBV2 and TRBJ2-3, with 8 nucleotides matching TRBD2. This CDR3 contains 14 residues. Germline V CDR1 and CDR2: SNHLY, FYNNEI. Losses at the gene ends were 8 bases for V and 3 bases for J; bases not matched to a gene: 7. The full variable domain, in which reference TRBV2 and TRBJ2-3 provide the parts outside the CDR3, is EPEVTQTPSHQVTQMGQEVILRCVPISNHLYFYWYRQILGQKVEFLVSFYNNEISEKSEIFDDQFSVERPDGSNFTLKIRSTKLEDSAMYFCASGAGRGTDTQYFGPGTRLTVL.

The chain employs TRBV28 and TRBJ1-4, with no clear D. This CDR3 contains 16 residues. V dropped 6 bases and J dropped 6 bases, with 20 bases sitting between them. Germline CDR1 is MDHEN and CDR2 is SYDVKM. CDR3 bases: TGTGCCAGCAGCCGGACCCTTCGGCGTTGGGATGAAAAACTGTTTTTT. Translation: CASSRTLRRWDEKLFF.

The chain links TRBV7-2 to TRBJ2-5; the match to TRBD2 covers 10 bases. This CDR3 region has 16 residues. CDR1 is SGHTA and CDR2 is FQGNSA in the germline V gene. J was trimmed by 4 bases and V by 5 bases; bases with no gene match: 10. CDR3 sequence reads: CASSPELAGRRETQYF. CDR3 DNA: TGTGCCAGCAGCCCTGAACTAGCGGGACGTAGAGAGACCCAGTACTTC.

The chain has TRBV7-6 and TRBJ2-7; 11 positions agree with TRBD1. CDR1 and CDR2 (germline): SGHVS, FNYEAQ. The CDR3 length is 15 residues. V shed 1 base, J shed 3 bases, and the junction held 2 bases outside the gene matches. The CDR3 protein is CASSLGGQGVYEQYF. In nucleotides, the CDR3 is TGTGCCAGCAGCTTAGGGGGACAGGGGGTCTACGAGCAGTACTTC.

The chain links TRBV28 to TRBJ1-1; a possible D gene is TRBD1 (5 bases). The CDR3 is 18 residues long. The germline V gene has CDR1 MDHEN and CDR2 SYDVKM. The V and J ends lost 3 bases and 5 bases respectively, with 25 bases between them. DNA of the CDR3: TGTGCCAGCAGTTTCGAAGGGTTTCAGCGGGGGGTTGGGACTGAAGCTTTCTTT. This encodes CASSFEGFQRGVGTEAFF. The variable domain in full, with the rest retrieved from reference TRBV28 and TRBJ1-1, is DVKVTQSSRYLVKRTGEKVFLECVQDMDHENMFWYRQDPGLGLRLIYFSYDVKMKEKGDIPEGYSVSREKKERFSLILESASTNQTSMYLCASSFEGFQRGVGTEAFFGQGTRLTVV.

The CDR3, as DNA: TGTGCCAGCCAGACAGGGGTGGGGCTCTATGGCTACACCTTC. This codes for CASQTGVGLYGYTF. The genes are TRBV2 and TRBJ1-2; 8 bases are a match to TRBD1. Germline V gene data show CDR1 as SNHLY and CDR2 as FYNNEI. The CDR3 has 14 amino acids. The V segment lost 8 bases and the J segment 4 bases; nucleotides outside the gene matches: 9. The full variable domain, with the rest looked up from reference TRBV2 and TRBJ1-2, is EPEVTQTPSHQVTQMGQEVILRCVPISNHLYFYWYRQILGQKVEFLVSFYNNEISEKSEIFDDQFSVERPDGSNFTLKIRSTKLEDSAMYFCASQTGVGLYGYTFGSGTRLTVV.

V is TRBV6-5 and J is TRBJ1-4; the D is unclear. The CDR3 is 16 amino acids. Germline CDR1 MNHEY, CDR2 SVGAGI. V was trimmed by 2 bases and J by 8 bases, leaving 18 bases between them. The CDR3 region is CASSYGWTARGEKLFF. DNA of the CDR3: TGTGCCAGCAGTTACGGTTGGACGGCTCGTGGCGAAAAACTGTTTTTT.

This clone appeared a single time. The chain is built from TRBV6-4 and TRBJ1-2; D possibly corresponds to TRBD1 (5 bases). From germline, CDR1 is MRHNA and CDR2 SNTAGT. V dropped 7 bases and J dropped 8 bases, with 14 bases sitting between them. CDR3 length: 12 residues. CDR3 DNA: TGTGCCAGCATCCCGGGGGTGCAGGGCTACACCTTC. Encoded protein: CASIPGVQGYTF.

This chain uses TRBV4-1 with TRBJ2-1, with 8 positions matching TRBD1. Trimming removed 4 bases from V and 9 bases from J; junction bases left unmatched: 23. Germline CDR1 MGHRA, CDR2 YSYEKL. The CDR3 covers 19 residues. This CDR3 reads CASSPPPGQGFSDPTEQFF. CDR3 nucleotides: TGCGCCAGCAGCCCACCGCCAGGACAGGGATTTTCCGATCCGACTGAGCAGTTCTTC.

V usage is TRBV28 and J usage is TRBJ1-5, with TRBD1 matching over 8 bases. The length of the CDR3 is 15 residues. Germline V CDR1 and CDR2: MDHEN, SYDVKM. V trimming: 2 bases; J trimming: 11 bases; junction bases outside the gene matches: 11. CDR3 in DNA: TGTGCCAGCAGTTTACCCGGGACAGGTCTCCTCGCCCAGCATTTT. Its protein product is CASSLPGTGLLAQHF.

This clone is a singleton in its sample. CDR3: CASSSPGTSRVESYNEQFF. The CDR3 DNA is TGTGCCAGCAGTTCCCCCGGGACTAGTAGGGTAGAGTCCTACAATGAGCAGTTCTTC. The chain joins TRBV28 to TRBJ2-1; TRBD2 aligns across 8 bases. The V gene end was trimmed by 4 bases and the J gene end by 1 base; junction bases not matched to a gene: 15. This CDR3 spans 19 amino acids. Germline V lookup: CDR1 MDHEN, CDR2 SYDVKM. The full variable domain, completed using reference TRBV28 and TRBJ2-1, is DVKVTQSSRYLVKRTGEKVFLECVQDMDHENMFWYRQDPGLGLRLIYFSYDVKMKEKGDIPEGYSVSREKKERFSLILESASTNQTSMYLCASSSPGTSRVESYNEQFFGPGTRLTVL.

The chain couples TRBV6-6 to TRBJ1-5; TRBD1 matches 7 bases. There are 16 residues in the CDR3. V shed 1 base and J 0 bases; nucleotides not matched to a gene: 3. Germline CDR1 and CDR2: MNHNY and SVGAGI (reference sequence). In nucleotides, the CDR3 is TGTGCCAGCAGTTACTTGACAGGGAATAGCAATCAGCCCCAGCATTTT. Its protein product is CASSYLTGNSNQPQHF.

With regard to this clone: The junction departs from the called germline gene at one end, perhaps through a read error. The chain carries TRBV4-2 and TRBJ2-7; perhaps TRBD2 as D (6 bases). Germline assignment: CDR1 LGHNA and CDR2 YNFKEQ. The CDR3 length is 14 residues. CDR3 residues: CASNQGTGGYEQYF. The CDR3 DNA reads TGTGCCAGCAACCAAGGGACTGGGGGTTACGAGCAGTACTTC.

The rearrangement uses TRBV6-1 and TRBJ1-1, with 11 bases lining up with TRBD1. Trimming at V came to 5 bases and at J to 8 bases, leaving 7 bases not matched to a gene. Germline V gene sequence: CDR1 MNHNS, CDR2 SASEGT. The CDR3 loop spans 14 amino acids. CDR3 loop: CASSSSWDRGEAFF. Written as DNA, the CDR3 is TGTGCCAGCAGTTCCTCCTGGGACAGGGGGGAAGCTTTCTTT.

The chain carries TRBV7-9 and TRBJ1-1; TRBD1 matches at 8 bases. Germline CDR1 reads SEHNR; CDR2 reads FQNEAQ (reference sequence). The junction had 6 bases not matched to a gene; V was cut back by 5 bases and J by 1 base. The length of the CDR3 is 15 residues. As DNA, the CDR3 is TGTGCCAGCAGCCGACCAGGGACAGGGAACACTGAAGCTTTCTTT. Protein: CASSRPGTGNTEAFF.

The rearrangement joins TRBV10-1 to TRBJ1-2, with D possibly being TRBD1 (5 bases). This CDR3 is built from 13 residues. Per germline, CDR1 WNHNN and CDR2 SYGVQD (reference sequence). The ends were cut back, 5 bases at V and 8 bases at J, with 15 bases in the middle. CDR3 in DNA: TGCGCCAGCAGTTCATCAGGGCTCGGCGGCTACACCTTC. It encodes CASSSSGLGGYTF.

The V gene is TRBV7-9, the J gene TRBJ2-7; no definite D call. V lost 1 base, J lost 2 bases, and 9 bases lay in between. The length of the CDR3 is 14 residues. Germline V gives CDR1 SEHNR, CDR2 FQNEAQ (reference sequence). CDR3: CASSLGLVAYEQYF. CDR3 DNA: TGTGCCAGCAGCTTAGGGTTAGTCGCCTACGAGCAGTACTTC.

This clone has a handful of counts. The chain uses TRBV25-1 and TRBJ2-1, with D perhaps matching TRBD2 (5 bases). CDR3 size: 11 residues. V was clipped by 3 bases and J by 12 bases, with 9 bases between them. Germline V gene lookup returns CDR1 MGHDK and CDR2 SYGVNS. The CDR3 DNA is TGTGCCAGCAGTGACAGAGAGGGGCAGTTCTTC. Protein: CASSDREGQFF.

The V and J genes are TRBV5-5 and TRBJ2-7; D is possibly TRBD1 or TRBD2 (6 bases each). V was clipped by 0 bases and J by 2 bases, with 12 bases between them. The CDR3 spans 15 residues. Per the germline V gene, CDR1 is SGHKS and CDR2 is YYEKEE (reference sequence). CDR3 residues: CASSLALGGPYEQYF. In DNA, the CDR3 is TGTGCCAGCAGCTTGGCCTTAGGGGGGCCCTACGAGCAGTACTTC.

The gene calls are TRBV11-2 and TRBJ1-1; D call uncertain. The V gene's germline CDR1 is SGHAT and CDR2 FQNNGV. The CDR3 consists of 13 residues. V was cut by 1 base and J by 1 base, with 4 bases left in between. CDR3 region: CASSLVWNTEAFF. The DNA for the CDR3 is TGTGCCAGCAGCTTAGTGTGGAACACTGAAGCTTTCTTT.

V and J are TRBV4-2 and TRBJ1-5; D gene ambiguous. V was cut by 1 base and J by 5 bases, with 9 bases left in between. Germline lookup yields CDR1 LGHNA and CDR2 YNFKEQ. The CDR3 runs 14 residues. CDR3 sequence (DNA): TGTGCCAGCAGCCAAGTCCGAGGGTATCAGCCCCAGCATTTT. Amino acid sequence: CASSQVRGYQPQHF.

CDR3: CASSFDRSSTDTQYF. In nucleotides, the CDR3 is TGTGCCAGCAGTTTCGACAGATCTAGCACAGATACGCAGTATTTT. J is TRBJ2-3 and V is TRBV27, with a weak D call TRBD1 (5 bases). Trimming removed 3 bases at V and 0 bases at J, with 10 bases between. CDR3 length: 15 residues. The germline gives CDR1 MNHEY, CDR2 SMNVEV (reference sequence).

This chain connects TRBV6-5 to TRBJ1-5; TRBD1 matches 8 bases. Germline V CDR1 and CDR2: MNHEY, SVGAGI. CDR3 size: 15 residues. V shed 6 bases and J 5 bases; nucleotides not matched to a gene: 9. As DNA, the CDR3 is TGTGCCAGCAGAAACAGGGGGATGCCTCATCAGCCCCAGCATTTT. It yields the protein CASRNRGMPHQPQHF.

The rearrangement uses TRBV5-6 and TRBJ1-1; D might be TRBD1 (5 bases). The CDR3 consists of 16 residues. With 0 bases removed from V and 4 bases from J, the gap between germline ends came to 16 bases. Germline V gene sequence: CDR1 SGHDT, CDR2 YYEEEE. Here the CDR3 reads CASSLGAGRRSTEAFF. The CDR3 DNA reads as TGTGCCAGCAGCTTGGGGGCAGGGCGAAGGAGCACTGAAGCTTTCTTT.